Presented here are 12 T cell receptor beta chains from one specimen sequenced in a study of TIL therapy for anti-PD-1-resistant metastatic lung cancer. The time point denotes: pre-treatment sample, taken before nivolumab and TIL therapy. Tumor tissue came from excised metastases, mostly pleural nodules or supraclavicular lymph nodes. This was the immunoSEQ v3 assay. Profiled with immunoSEQ multiplex PCR; TCRdb holds only in-frame clones, not every one. The table has tens of thousands of clones, around 64% seen once; the top ten hold 5.6%. Here the sequenced sample was tumor tissue, taken at baseline. These receptors were obtained from a person aged 25-85 years with non-small cell lung cancer.

The genes are TRBV5-4 and TRBJ1-2; D might be TRBD1 (5 bases). V lost 4 bases and J 1 base, leaving 14 bases between the germline ends. This CDR3 spans 15 amino acids. The germline gives CDR1 SGHNT, CDR2 YYREEE (reference sequence). The CDR3 DNA reads TGTGCCAGCAGCGCCGAATTGAGGGGTAACTATGGCTACACCTTC. It codes for CASSAELRGNYGYTF. Filled out from reference TRBV5-4 and TRBJ1-2, the complete variable domain reads ETGVTQSPTHLIKTRGQQVTLRCSSQSGHNTVSWYQQALGQGPQFIFQYYREEENGRGNFPPRFSGLQFPNYSSELNVNALELDDSALYLCASSAELRGNYGYTFGSGTRLTVV.

The J gene is TRBJ1-1, the V gene TRBV10-3; D possibly corresponds to TRBD1 (5 bases). The CDR3 is made up of 11 amino acids. Germline lookup yields CDR1 ENHRY and CDR2 SYGVKD. V shed 11 bases and J shed 7 bases, with 14 bases lying between them. The CDR3 is CAVGGADEAFF. The CDR3 nucleotides are TGTGCCGTCGGCGGGGCGGATGAAGCTTTCTTT.

This sequence joins TRBV28 and TRBJ1-1, with unresolved D. This CDR3 spans 12 amino acids. The germline gives CDR1 MDHEN, CDR2 SYDVKM. The germline V and J ends were trimmed by 5 bases and 10 bases, with 14 bases remaining between them. The CDR3: CASSRIDKSAFF. Here the CDR3 DNA reads TGTGCCAGCAGTCGCATTGACAAATCAGCTTTCTTT.

This clone was recorded only once. The rearrangement uses TRBV30 and TRBJ2-3; tentative D call: TRBD2 (5 bases). The CDR3 has 16 amino acids. The germline V gene has CDR1 GTSNPN and CDR2 SVGIG (reference sequence). Trimming shortened V by 3 bases and J by 0 bases, and 16 bases separated the two germline ends. In DNA form, the CDR3 reads TGTGCCTGGAGCGGTTTCCGAGCGGCTAGCACAGATACGCAGTATTTT. Amino acids: CAWSGFRAASTDTQYF. The complete variable domain, with remaining parts taken from reference TRBV30 and TRBJ2-3, reads SQTIHQWPATLVQPVGSPLSLECTVEGTSNPNLYWYRQAAGRGLQLLFYSVGIGQISSEVPQNLSASRPQDRQFILSSKKLLLSDSGFYLCAWSGFRAASTDTQYFGPGTRLTVL.

The table lists this clone with many counts. The chain uses TRBV29-1 and TRBJ2-1, with TRBD2 matching over 7 bases. Looked up from germline, CDR1 is SQVTM and CDR2 is ANQGSEA. V was pared by 3 bases and J by 1 base, with 3 bases of the junction left unmatched. The CDR3 contains 14 residues. Here the CDR3 DNA reads TGCAGCGTTGACGTGGGGGGGTCCTACAATGAGCAGTTCTTC. Translating gives CSVDVGGSYNEQFF.

This rearrangement joins TRBV10-2 to TRBJ2-1, with 13 bases fitting TRBD2. Germline V gene data show CDR1 as WSHSY and CDR2 as SAAADI. This CDR3 is built from 17 residues. J gave up 2 bases and V 8 bases, and 9 bases lay outside the gene matches. The CDR3: CASGGPGTSGTYNEQFF. In nucleotides, the CDR3 is TGCGCCAGCGGGGGACCCGGGACTAGCGGGACCTACAATGAGCAGTTCTTC.

This sequence joins TRBV2 and TRBJ2-3; D unclear. CDR1 SNHLY and CDR2 FYNNEI come from the germline V gene. The CDR3 is made up of 11 amino acids. Trimming stripped 7 bases from V and 1 base from J, with 3 bases between. CDR3: CASTGTDTQYF. The CDR3 DNA reads TGTGCCAGCACGGGCACAGATACGCAGTATTTT. Filled out from reference TRBV2 and TRBJ2-3, the complete variable domain reads EPEVTQTPSHQVTQMGQEVILRCVPISNHLYFYWYRQILGQKVEFLVSFYNNEISEKSEIFDDQFSVERPDGSNFTLKIRSTKLEDSAMYFCASTGTDTQYFGPGTRLTVL.

This chain connects TRBV21-1 to TRBJ2-7; TRBD2, as called in the table, went unchecked against the DNA. TRBV21-1 corresponds to a pseudogene. This CDR3 has 16 residues. The CDR3 DNA reads TGTGCCAGCAGCCCCCAGGGACTAGCCGGCTACTACGAGCAGTACTTC. Protein product: CASSPQGLAGYYEQYF.

The J gene is TRBJ2-1, the V gene TRBV11-2, with 8 nucleotides matching TRBD2. After removal of 5 bases from V and 7 bases from J, the junction contained 16 bases not matched to a gene. This CDR3 comprises 17 residues. The germline V gene encodes CDR1 SGHAT and CDR2 FQNNGV. This chain's CDR3 is CASSLFSGAGSSNEQFF. Here the CDR3 DNA reads TGTGCCAGCAGCCTTTTTAGCGGGGCGGGATCCAGTAATGAGCAGTTCTTC. The entire variable domain, with the rest obtained from reference TRBV11-2 and TRBJ2-1, is as follows: EAGVAQSPRYKIIEKRQSVAFWCNPISGHATLYWYQQILGQGPKLLIQFQNNGVVDDSQLPKDRFSAERLKGVDSTLKIQPAKLEDSAVYLCASSLFSGAGSSNEQFFGPGTRLTVL.

V gene TRBV18 combines with J gene TRBJ2-3, with D possibly TRBD2 on 5 matching bases. The V gene's germline CDR1 is KGHSH and CDR2 LQKENI. CDR3 length: 14 residues. Deletions cut 1 base from V and 2 bases from J, with 7 bases between. Here the CDR3 DNA reads TGTGCCAGCTCACCACTTCGGGACACAGATACGCAGTATTTT. It encodes CASSPLRDTDTQYF. Together with reference TRBV18 and TRBJ2-3, the CDR3 gives the full variable domain: NAGVMQNPRHLVRRRGQEARLRCSPMKGHSHVYWYRQLPEEGLKFMVYLQKENIIDESGMPKERFSAEFPKEGPSILRIQQVVRGDSAAYFCASSPLRDTDTQYFGPGTRLTVL.

This clone was seen a handful of times. The rearrangement joins TRBV18 to TRBJ1-1; TRBD1 is a possible D gene (5 bases). The CDR3 runs to 16 residues. Germline V gene data show CDR1 as KGHSH and CDR2 as LQKENI. V gave up 2 bases and J gave up 1 base, with 14 bases separating them. CDR3 amino acids: CASSPLGQGTNTEAFF. In DNA, the CDR3 is TGTGCCAGCTCACCATTGGGGCAGGGTACGAACACTGAAGCTTTCTTT.

The rearrangement links TRBV6-1 to TRBJ1-2, with a tentative D call TRBD1 (5 bases). V was cut by 5 bases and J by 7 bases, with 14 bases left in between. There are 13 residues in the CDR3. CDR1 is MNHNS, CDR2 SASEGT, per germline. DNA for the CDR3: TGTGCCAGCAGTTTTCAGGGACGGAGTGGCTACACCTTC. Translation gives CASSFQGRSGYTF.